The 28 T cell receptor beta chains below were found in one sample sequenced in a study of blood T cell repertoires in COVID-19. Only in-frame clones appear in the TCRdb table, and some are missing; sequencing was by immunoSEQ multiplex PCR. The top ten hold roughly 15% of the sample, which has tens of thousands of clones, roughly 85% seen once. The sequenced material came from peripheral blood. The source is a human donor in a cohort sampled during active COVID-19.

This clone has more than one count but fewer than ten. This chain's CDR3 is CASSPDRAWSSGNTIYF. CDR3 DNA sequence: TGCGCCAGCAGCCCGGACAGGGCCTGGTCCTCTGGAAACACCATATATTTT. V and J are TRBV4-1 and TRBJ1-3; 8 bases are shared with TRBD1. The CDR3 covers 17 residues. J lost 0 bases, V lost 4 bases, and 8 bases had no gene match. CDR1 and CDR2 (germline): MGHRA, YSYEKL.

This rearrangement joins TRBV7-9 to TRBJ2-3; TRBD2 matches 11 bases. CDR3 size: 16 residues. Germline V gives CDR1 SEHNR, CDR2 FQNEAQ (reference sequence). After removal of 1 base from V and 5 bases from J, the junction contained 5 bases not matched to a gene. In nucleotides, the CDR3 is TGTGCCAGCAGCTTAGGGTCAGGACTAGCGGGAGATACGCAGTATTTT. It yields the protein CASSLGSGLAGDTQYF.

The rearrangement links TRBV7-8 to TRBJ1-4, with D tentatively TRBD1 (6 bases). The germline V gene encodes CDR1 SGHVS and CDR2 FQNEAQ. Between the trimmed V and J ends, which lost 8 bases and 1 base, there was a span of 11 bases. The CDR3 sequence is 14 residues long. The CDR3 loop is CASGKQGTNEKLFF. DNA of the CDR3: TGTGCCAGCGGGAAACAGGGAACTAATGAAAAACTGTTTTTT.

The DNA for the CDR3 is TGTGCCAGCACCAAGGACAGGGGATACCAGCCCCAGCATTTT. This encodes CASTKDRGYQPQHF. The chain has TRBV6-5 and TRBJ1-5, with 9 bases matching TRBD1. Trimming cost V 7 bases and J 7 bases; bases outside gene matches: 8. From germline, CDR1 is MNHEY and CDR2 SVGAGI. The CDR3 spans 14 residues.

This clone has a handful of counts. The chain carries TRBV10-1 and TRBJ1-1; D not resolved. The germline V gene has CDR1 WNHNN and CDR2 SYGVQD (reference sequence). Trimming took 8 bases from V and 1 from J, leaving 11 bases between them. The CDR3 extends over 13 amino acids. CDR3 protein: CASRLSPNTEAFF. Written as DNA, the CDR3 is TGCGCCAGCCGACTGTCTCCGAACACTGAAGCTTTCTTT.

V and J are TRBV7-2 and TRBJ2-3, with 8 bases that match TRBD1. This CDR3 region has 14 residues. Losses at the gene ends were 6 bases for V and 2 bases for J; bases not matched to a gene: 4. CDR1 is SGHTA and CDR2 is FQGNSA in the germline V gene. CDR3: CASRRQGSTDTQYF. The CDR3, as DNA: TGTGCCAGCAGGCGACAGGGGTCCACAGATACGCAGTATTTT.

This chain joins TRBV5-6 and TRBJ2-2; 7 positions match TRBD2. The CDR3 has 15 amino acids. The germline gives CDR1 SGHDT, CDR2 YYEEEE. Trimming removed 4 bases from V and 4 bases from J; junction bases left unmatched: 7. Written as DNA, the CDR3 is TGTGCCAGCAGCCCTAGCGGTCGGAGCACCGGGGAGCTGTTTTTT. This translates into CASSPSGRSTGELFF. The full variable domain, in which reference TRBV5-6 and TRBJ2-2 provide the parts outside the CDR3, is DAGVTQSPTHLIKTRGQQVTLRCSPKSGHDTVSWYQQALGQGPQFIFQYYEEEERQRGNFPDRFSGHQFPNYSSELNVNALLLGDSALYLCASSPSGRSTGELFFGEGSRLTVL.

The genes are TRBV2 and TRBJ1-5; 9 positions match TRBD1. Germline assignment: CDR1 SNHLY and CDR2 FYNNEI. Trimming cost V 8 bases and J 4 bases; bases outside gene matches: 3. The CDR3 has 13 amino acids. The CDR3 DNA is TGTGCCAGCCGGGACAGGGAGAATCAGCCCCAGCATTTT. Translated: CASRDRENQPQHF.

The CDR3: CASIPPLRDEAFF. The CDR3 nucleotides read TGTGCCAGCATACCACCGCTGAGGGATGAAGCTTTCTTT. V is TRBV6-5 and J is TRBJ1-1; D unclear. The CDR3 is 13 residues long. V lost 7 bases, J lost 7 bases, and 16 bases lay in between. Germline values: CDR1 MNHEY, CDR2 SVGAGI.

The rearrangement links TRBV4-2 to TRBJ1-2, with D uncertain. This CDR3 is 15 amino acids long. CDR1 is LGHNA and CDR2 is YNFKEQ in the germline V gene. Trimming stripped 2 bases from V and 0 bases from J, with 10 bases between. As DNA, the CDR3 is TGTGCCAGCAGCCAAAGAGAAGTGGCTAACTATGGCTACACCTTC. It specifies CASSQREVANYGYTF.

This rearrangement joins TRBV28 to TRBJ1-1; D not resolved. The CDR3 loop spans 15 amino acids. V lost 1 base and J 2 bases, leaving 11 bases between the germline ends. The V gene's germline CDR1 is MDHEN and CDR2 SYDVKM. CDR3 sequence reads: CASSLLATSNTEAFF. The CDR3 nucleotides read TGTGCCAGCAGTTTATTGGCCACAAGTAACACTGAAGCTTTCTTT.

The table lists this clone with a few counts. This chain links TRBV7-2 with TRBJ2-1; 9 bases are shared with TRBD2. The CDR3 length is 16 residues. With 1 base clipped from V and 4 bases from J, the junction kept 5 bases outside the gene matches. CDR1 and CDR2 (germline): SGHTA, FQGNSA. DNA for the CDR3: TGTGCCAGCAGCTTAGTACGACTAGCGGTATACAATGAGCAGTTCTTC. It yields the protein CASSLVRLAVYNEQFF.

The chain recombines TRBV6-5 with TRBJ2-5; the D gene is possibly TRBD1 (6 bases). The V end was cut by 7 bases, the J end by 0 bases, with 15 bases between. Per germline, CDR1 MNHEY and CDR2 SVGAGI. There are 15 residues in the CDR3. CDR3 DNA: TGTGCCAGCACTCTGACAGGACTGTACCAAGAGACCCAGTACTTC. It specifies CASTLTGLYQETQYF.

With respect to this clone: An end of the junction differs from the germline gene, which may be a read error. This chain connects TRBV7-7 to TRBJ2-7; 11 bases fit TRBD1. Germline lookup yields CDR1 SSHAT and CDR2 FNYEAQ (reference sequence). This CDR3 has 15 amino acids. CDR3 sequence: CASSLAPGTGGEQYF. The CDR3 DNA reads as TGTGCTAGCAGCCTAGCACCCGGGACAGGGGGCGAGCAGTACTTC.

The chain is built from TRBV30 and TRBJ1-2, with D maybe TRBD1 (5 bases). There are 13 residues in the CDR3. Germline V CDR1 and CDR2: GTSNPN, SVGIG (reference sequence). V lost 5 bases and J lost 0, with 10 bases in between. The CDR3 reads CAWDRASNYGYTF. DNA of the CDR3: TGTGCCTGGGACAGAGCTTCTAACTATGGCTACACCTTC.

This chain uses TRBV5-4 with TRBJ2-5; D is ambiguous. CDR3 length: 14 residues. Per germline, CDR1 SGHNT and CDR2 YYREEE (reference sequence). V lost 0 bases and J 1 base, leaving 7 bases between the germline ends. The CDR3 reads CASSLGGTQETQYF. CDR3 sequence (DNA): TGTGCCAGCAGCTTGGGTGGCACCCAAGAGACCCAGTACTTC.

The gene calls are TRBV7-9 and TRBJ1-1, with D hard to call. The germline V and J ends were trimmed by 2 bases and 6 bases, with 7 bases remaining between them. There are 12 residues in the CDR3. The germline gives CDR1 SEHNR, CDR2 FQNEAQ (reference sequence). The CDR3 DNA is TGTGCCAGCAGCTTACGTTCGGCTGAAGCTTTCTTT. It encodes CASSLRSAEAFF.

This sequence joins TRBV24-1 and TRBJ2-2, with TRBD2 identical over 9 bases. With 5 bases clipped from V and 6 bases from J, the junction kept 3 bases outside the gene matches. CDR3 length equals 14 residues. CDR1 and CDR2 from the germline V gene are KGHDR and SFDVKD. The DNA for the CDR3 is TGTGCCACCAGTGGAGCGGGGGGTGCCGGGGAGCTGTTTTTT. Its translation: CATSGAGGAGELFF.

A few counts support this clone. The J gene is TRBJ2-7, the V gene TRBV13, with D maybe TRBD1 (6 bases). V gave up 4 bases and J gave up 8 bases, with 21 bases separating them. Germline V gene lookup returns CDR1 PRHDT and CDR2 FYEKMQ (reference sequence). CDR3 length equals 15 residues. CDR3 region: CASSSRKGGGEKQYF. For the CDR3, the DNA is TGTGCCAGCAGCTCCAGAAAGGGTGGGGGCGAGAAGCAGTACTTC.

The chain couples TRBV24-1 to TRBJ1-5; possible D gene TRBD1, 5 bases. CDR3 size: 15 residues. CDR1 and CDR2 from the germline V gene are KGHDR and SFDVKD. Trimming stripped 3 bases from V and 7 bases from J, with 15 bases between. The CDR3 nucleotides read TGTGCCACCAGTGATCCACAGGCTTCCGGGCAGCCCCAGCATTTT. Translating gives CATSDPQASGQPQHF.

The rearrangement uses TRBV19 and TRBJ2-6; D remains ambiguous. V shed 2 bases and J shed 1 base, with 15 bases lying between them. CDR3 length: 18 amino acids. CDR1 LNHDA and CDR2 SQIVND come from the germline V gene (reference sequence). The CDR3 coding sequence is TGTGCCAGTAGTATAAGGTCAGGCCCAAATTCTGGGGCCAACGTCCTGACTTTC. Protein: CASSIRSGPNSGANVLTF.

The chain joins TRBV9 to TRBJ2-3; TRBD2 aligns across 7 bases. CDR3 length equals 16 residues. V was pared by 0 bases and J by 1 base, with 5 bases of the junction left unmatched. CDR1 SGDLS and CDR2 YYNGEE come from the germline V gene. The CDR3 DNA reads as TGTGCCAGCAGCGTAGCTGGCGGGAGTGGCACAGATACGCAGTATTTT. It yields the protein CASSVAGGSGTDTQYF.

This clone has just a few counts. The chain couples TRBV18 to TRBJ1-1; TRBD1 matches 7 bases. J lost 5 bases, V lost 3 bases, and 9 bases had no gene match. This CDR3 has 15 amino acids. Per germline, CDR1 KGHSH and CDR2 LQKENI. The CDR3 reads CASSPSRGVGTEAFF. CDR3 DNA sequence: TGTGCCAGCTCACCCTCCAGGGGGGTGGGGACTGAAGCTTTCTTT.

The CDR3 nucleotides read TGTGCCAGCAGTTTAGCGGGGGCATCTAACTATGGCTACACCTTC. The encoded protein is CASSLAGASNYGYTF. The chain recombines TRBV27 with TRBJ1-2, with D maybe TRBD1 (6 bases). Trimming removed 2 bases from V and 0 bases from J, with 10 bases in between. Germline CDR1 MNHEY, CDR2 SMNVEV (reference sequence). CDR3 length: 15 residues.

J is TRBJ2-5 and V is TRBV6-5; TRBD1 is a possible D gene (6 bases). CDR3 length: 14 amino acids. Trimming removed 4 bases at V and 2 bases at J, with 11 bases between. The germline gives CDR1 MNHEY, CDR2 SVGAGI. The CDR3 protein is CASSFYRVQETQYF. The CDR3 bases are TGTGCCAGCAGTTTCTACAGGGTTCAAGAGACCCAGTACTTC.

The rearrangement links TRBV15 to TRBJ1-1; D not resolved. The germline CDR1 and CDR2 sequences are LNHNV and YYDKDF (reference sequence). This CDR3 region has 15 residues. The V and J ends lost 1 base and 6 bases respectively, with 15 bases between them. This chain's CDR3 is CATSRVAAGKPEAFF. In DNA, the CDR3 is TGTGCCACCAGCAGAGTCGCGGCGGGGAAACCTGAAGCTTTCTTT.

The chain joins TRBV25-1 to TRBJ1-6; D uncertain. CDR1 and CDR2 (germline): MGHDK, SYGVNS. The CDR3 runs to 15 residues. V was trimmed by 4 bases and J by 7 bases, leaving 14 bases between them. This CDR3 reads CASSGTGRANSPLHF. CDR3 DNA sequence: TGTGCCAGCAGTGGGACTGGACGGGCAAATTCACCCCTCCACTTT. Looking up the rest from reference TRBV25-1 and TRBJ1-6 gives the full variable domain: EADIYQTPRYLVIGTGKKITLECSQTMGHDKMYWYQQDPGMELHLIHYSYGVNSTEKGDLSSESTVSRIRTEHFPLTLESARPSHTSQYLCASSGTGRANSPLHFGNGTRLTVT.

The V call is TRBV18, the J call TRBJ2-7, with a tentative D call TRBD1 (6 bases). Trimming removed 0 bases from V and 5 bases from J, with 14 bases in between. The CDR3 contains 15 residues. The germline gives CDR1 KGHSH, CDR2 LQKENI. In DNA, the CDR3 is TGTGCCAGCTCACCACCGTGGCAGGGGAACGACGAGCAGTACTTC. It yields the protein CASSPPWQGNDEQYF.